The sequence of this T cell receptor beta chain was determined in a study of blood T cell repertoires in COVID-19. Overall study: From T cells, B-cell-depleted T cells, or PBMCs came the material, which was cDNA or gDNA.

The age range of participants was about 18 to 100 years, with residence in about two dozen US areas. Which cohort a participant joined came from the clinical history participants gave. This clone has only one observation. In the original workflow: Nucleated cell number was recorded as an estimate derived from reference gene primer amplification. Generated by immunoSEQ multiplex PCR, the TCRdb table keeps only in-frame clones and is missing some. V, J and clone size were drawn from that table, and D and trimming were deduced from the DNA. The sample lists about 230,000 clones, 70% to 90% occurring once. J was trimmed by 1 base and V by 2 bases; bases with no gene match: 11. The V gene's germline CDR1 is MDHEN and CDR2 SYDVKM. CDR3 length: 18 amino acids.

Material for sequencing was PBMCs or T cells enriched from blood (not recorded which). The chain joins TRBV28 to TRBJ1-5, with 7 bases lining up with TRBD1. The TCR was taken from a woman aged 45-65 years in a cohort exposed to, infected with or recovered from COVID-19 (not recorded which). This CDR3 reads CASSLGIPLGQSNQPQHF. The CDR3 coding sequence is TGTGCCAGCAGTTTAGGGATTCCACTGGGACAGAGCAATCAGCCCCAGCATTTT.